Sequencing of this T cell receptor (beta chain) was carried out in a study of beta chain features in type 1 diabetes. Every isolated RNA sample was fully reverse transcribed, so sequencing captured expressed TCRB transcripts. Using immunoSEQ multiplex PCR, the repertoire was profiled, and TCRdb retains in-frame clones only, with some absent. The sample includes some 150,000 clones, 11% of them seen just once. Study-level findings and limits: Researchers report that Type 1 diabetes patients had moderately but significantly shorter TCRB CDR3s across all four CD4+ subsets. Whether HLA type influences TCRB rearrangement remained unresolved here.

The CDR3 length is 12 residues. The V gene lost 5 bases and the J gene lost 3 bases, with 7 bases spanning the gap. From germline, CDR1 is SGHTA and CDR2 FQGNSA. This clone was counted ten times or more. Its antigen is currently unknown. The genes are TRBV7-2 and TRBJ2-5; D gene ambiguous. Sample: central memory CD4+ T cells from blood. This clonotype originated in a man younger than 30 in good health. In nucleotides, the CDR3 is TGTGCCAGCAGCCGATCTGAAGAGACCCAGTACTTC. Its translation is CASSRSEETQYF.